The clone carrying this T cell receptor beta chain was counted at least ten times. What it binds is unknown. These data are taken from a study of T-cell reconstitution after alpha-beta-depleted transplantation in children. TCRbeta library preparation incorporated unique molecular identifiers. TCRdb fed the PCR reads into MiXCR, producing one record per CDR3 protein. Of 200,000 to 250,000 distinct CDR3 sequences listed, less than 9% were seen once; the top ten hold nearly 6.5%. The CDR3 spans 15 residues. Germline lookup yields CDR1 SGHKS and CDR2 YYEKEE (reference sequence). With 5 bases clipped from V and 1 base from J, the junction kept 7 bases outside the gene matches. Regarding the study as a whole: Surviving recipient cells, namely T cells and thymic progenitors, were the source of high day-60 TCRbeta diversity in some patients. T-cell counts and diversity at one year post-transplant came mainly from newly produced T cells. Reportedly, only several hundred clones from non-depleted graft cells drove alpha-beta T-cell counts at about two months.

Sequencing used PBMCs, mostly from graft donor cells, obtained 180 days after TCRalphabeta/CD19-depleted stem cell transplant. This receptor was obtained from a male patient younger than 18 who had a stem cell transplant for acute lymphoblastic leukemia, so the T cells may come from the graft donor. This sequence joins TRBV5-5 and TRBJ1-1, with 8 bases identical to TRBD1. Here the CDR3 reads CASSRRTGSNTEAFF. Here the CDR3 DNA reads TGTGCCAGCAGTCGTAGGACAGGGTCGAACACTGAAGCTTTCTTT.